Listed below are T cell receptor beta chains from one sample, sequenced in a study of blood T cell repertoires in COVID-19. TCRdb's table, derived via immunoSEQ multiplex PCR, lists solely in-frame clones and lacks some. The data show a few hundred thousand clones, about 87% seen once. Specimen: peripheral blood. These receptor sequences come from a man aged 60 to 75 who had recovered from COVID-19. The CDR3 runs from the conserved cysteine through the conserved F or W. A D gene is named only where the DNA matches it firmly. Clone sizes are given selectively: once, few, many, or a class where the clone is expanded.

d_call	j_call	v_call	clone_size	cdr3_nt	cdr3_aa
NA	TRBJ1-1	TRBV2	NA	TGTGCCAGCAGTGAAGGCTGGTCCAGTGAAGCTTTCTTT	CASSEGWSSEAFF
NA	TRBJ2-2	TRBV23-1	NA	TGCGCCAGCAGTCACACTGAGGAGCTGTTTTTT	CASSHTEELFF
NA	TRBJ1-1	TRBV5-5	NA	TGTGCCAGCAGCTTTGGACAGAGGAACACTGAAGCTTTCTTT	CASSFGQRNTEAFF
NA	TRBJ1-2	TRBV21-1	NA	TGTGCCAGCAGCATCCCGGGGTGGGGCTACACCTTC	CASSIPGWGYTF
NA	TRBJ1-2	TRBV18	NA	TGTGCCAGCTCACCACTTGATCAGGGCGGTGGCTACACCTTC	CASSPLDQGGGYTF
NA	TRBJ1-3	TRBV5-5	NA	TGTGCCAGCAGCGGGGGCAGGGCCCTTTCTGGAAACACCATATATTTT	CASSGGRALSGNTIYF
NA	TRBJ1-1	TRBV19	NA	TGTGCCAGTACAACCCCCCCGGTGTCTGCAGCTTTCTTT	CASTTPPVSAAFF
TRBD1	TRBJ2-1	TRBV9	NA	TGTGCCAGCAGCGTAACCGGGACAGGGGGAAAGGGGGAGCAGTTCTTC	CASSVTGTGGKGEQFF
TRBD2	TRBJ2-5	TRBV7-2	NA	TGTGCCAGCAGCTTAAGACTAGCGGGGAGACAAGAGACCCAGTACTTC	CASSLRLAGRQETQYF
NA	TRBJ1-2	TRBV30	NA	TGTGCCTGGAGACAAGCCTCAGGTGGCTACACCTTC	CAWRQASGGYTF
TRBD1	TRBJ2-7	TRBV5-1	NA	TGCGCCAGCAGGGATAGGGACAGGGGCTTCCACGAGCAGTACTTC	CASRDRDRGFHEQYF
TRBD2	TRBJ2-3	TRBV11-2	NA	TGTGCCAGCACCGCCGGGACTAACCCAACCAACACAGATACGCAGTATTTT	CASTAGTNPTNTDTQYF
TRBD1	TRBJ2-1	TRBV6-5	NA	TGTGCCAGCAGTAGAGACAGGGGTTCCTACAATGAGCAGTTCTTC	CASSRDRGSYNEQFF
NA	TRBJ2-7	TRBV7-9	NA	TGTGCCAGCAGCCCCCGTGGGAGGCGGGCCGGGGAGCAGTACTTC	CASSPRGRRAGEQYF
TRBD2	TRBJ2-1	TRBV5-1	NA	TGCGCCAGCAGCTTGGGACCCATAGCGGGGGGCACCAATGAGCAGTTCTTC	CASSLGPIAGGTNEQFF
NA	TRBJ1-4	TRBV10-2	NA	TGCGCCAGCAGTGAGCACGTCTTGAGAGAAAAACTGTTTTTT	CASSEHVLREKLFF
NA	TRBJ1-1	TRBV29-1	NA	TGCAGCGTTGGAAGTCACAGGGCGAACACTGAAGCTTTCTTT	CSVGSHRANTEAFF
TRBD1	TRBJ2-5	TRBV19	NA	TGTGCCAGTGACTCAGGGGGCCGCGAGACCCAGTACTTC	CASDSGGRETQYF
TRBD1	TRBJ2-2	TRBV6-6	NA	TGTGCCAGCAGCCAGAAGGGGGCAGACACCGGGGAGCTGTTTTTT	CASSQKGADTGELFF
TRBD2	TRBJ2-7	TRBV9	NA	TGTGCCAGCAGCGCGGGGGGGAGGGCCTCCTACGAGCAGTACTTC	CASSAGGRASYEQYF
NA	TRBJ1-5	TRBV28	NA	TGTGCCAGCAGCCGCAGGGTGGGAATCAATCAGCCCCAGCATTTT	CASSRRVGINQPQHF
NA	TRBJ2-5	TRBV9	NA	TGTGCCAGCAGCGTAGGTCTGGGCCTGGAGACCCAGTACTTC	CASSVGLGLETQYF
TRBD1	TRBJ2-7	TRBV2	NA	TGTGCCAGCAGGAAAGAGGGACAGACCTACGAGCAGTACTTC	CASRKEGQTYEQYF
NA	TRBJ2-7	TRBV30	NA	TGTGCCTGGAGTGTACGTGCGGGGGCTGCCTACGAGCAGTACTTC	CAWSVRAGAAYEQYF
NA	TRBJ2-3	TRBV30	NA	TGTGCCTGGTCGGGGGACAGCACAGATACGCAGTATTTT	CAWSGDSTDTQYF
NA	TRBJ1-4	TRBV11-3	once	TGTGCCAGCAGCTTTAGCCAAGGTGAAAAACTGTTTTTT	CASSFSQGEKLFF
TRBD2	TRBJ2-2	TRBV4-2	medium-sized	TGTGCCAGCAGCCAAGAAGCGGGGGGAACCGGGGAGCTGTTTTTT	CASSQEAGGTGELFF
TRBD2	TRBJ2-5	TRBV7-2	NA	TGTGCCACACAATCCCTAGCGGGGGGCCAAGAGACCCAGTACTTC	CATQSLAGGQETQYF
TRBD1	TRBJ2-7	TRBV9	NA	TGTGCCAGCAGTCCGGGACAGGTCTCCTACGAGCAGTACTTC	CASSPGQVSYEQYF
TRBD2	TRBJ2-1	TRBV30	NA	TGTGCCTGGGGACCGGGTCGGGGGGGCCGAGACGAGCAGTTCTTC	CAWGPGRGGRDEQFF
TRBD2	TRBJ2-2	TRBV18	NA	TGTGCCAGCTCAAGCGGGGCTTCGGGGGAGCTGTTTTTT	CASSSGASGELFF
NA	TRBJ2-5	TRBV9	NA	TGTGCCAGCAGCTTGGGCCAACAAGAGACCCAGTACTTC	CASSLGQQETQYF
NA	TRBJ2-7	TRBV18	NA	TGTGCCAGCTCCGACAGGACCTCCTACGAGCAGTACTTC	CASSDRTSYEQYF
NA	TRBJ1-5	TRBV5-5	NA	TGTGCCAGCAGCCTCCAGGGCCAGCCCCAGCATTTT	CASSLQGQPQHF
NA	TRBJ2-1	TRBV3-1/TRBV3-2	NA	TGTGCCAGCAGCCCGATATGGGGCGAGCAGTTCTTC	CASSPIWGEQFF
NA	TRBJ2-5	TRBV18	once	TGTGCCAGCTCCCCCCCGTACCAAGAGACCCAGTACTTC	CASSPPYQETQYF
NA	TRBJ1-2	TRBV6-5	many	TGTGCCAGCAGGGGGCACGACTATGGCTACACCTTC	CASRGHDYGYTF
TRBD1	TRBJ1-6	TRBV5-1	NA	TGCGCCAGCAGGCCCAACAGGGGTATCTCTAATTCACCCCTCCACTTT	CASRPNRGISNSPLHF
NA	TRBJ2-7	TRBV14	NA	TGTGCCAGCAGCCCGGACAGAGCGTCCTTAAACTACGAGCAGTACTTC	CASSPDRASLNYEQYF
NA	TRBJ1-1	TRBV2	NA	TGTGCCAGCAGTGAAGGCGGCAGGGTGGGGAACACTGAAGCTTTCTTT	CASSEGGRVGNTEAFF
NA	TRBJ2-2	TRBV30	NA	TGTGCCTGGAGGGGGCGGAAGTCGAACACCGGGGAGCTGTTTTTT	CAWRGRKSNTGELFF
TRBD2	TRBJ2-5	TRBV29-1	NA	TGCAGCGTTGGCCGGGGACTAGCGGGGGGCCGGGAGACCCAGTACTTC	CSVGRGLAGGRETQYF
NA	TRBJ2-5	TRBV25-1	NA	TGTGCCAGCAGTGTGGGGGGACAGCAAGAGACCCAGTACTTC	CASSVGGQQETQYF
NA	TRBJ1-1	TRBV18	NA	TGTGCCAGCTCTCGACAGGAGAACACTGAAGCTTTCTTT	CASSRQENTEAFF
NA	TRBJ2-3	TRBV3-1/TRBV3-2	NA	TGTGCCAGCAGCCAACCCCCGAGGGATACGCAGTATTTT	CASSQPPRDTQYF
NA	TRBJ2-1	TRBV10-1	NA	TGCGCCAGCAGCCGTCACAATGAGCAGTTCTTC	CASSRHNEQFF
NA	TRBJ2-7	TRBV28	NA	TGTGCCAGCAGTTTTTCCCGACAGGAACTCTCCTACGAGCAGTACTTC	CASSFSRQELSYEQYF
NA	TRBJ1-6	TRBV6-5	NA	TGTGCCAGCAGTTATAATATCGACACGTATAATTCACCCCTCCACTTT	CASSYNIDTYNSPLHF
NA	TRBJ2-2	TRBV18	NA	TGTGCCAGCTCACCGCTACAGGTGGGGACACCTACCGGGGAGCTGTTTTTT	CASSPLQVGTPTGELFF
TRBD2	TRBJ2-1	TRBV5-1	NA	TGCGCCAGCAGCTCAACCGGGACTAGCGGGGGTAAAAATGAGCAGTTCTTC	CASSSTGTSGGKNEQFF